Below, 22 T cell receptor beta chains from the same sample are listed, as sequenced in a study of blood T cells in healthy people across ages. A second PCR of 7 to 11 cycles used a sample-barcoded 5' primer and a J-beta primer mix. TCRdb re-derived calls from the 5' RACE reads in MiXCR, one entry per CDR3 protein. The table lists approximately 810,000 distinct CDR3 sequences, roughly 26% of them singletons. Input material: blood. The source of these receptors is a woman of 80 years or more in good health.

This clonotype was picked up many times. This sequence joins TRBV5-6 and TRBJ2-3, with 12 bases matching TRBD2. The V and J ends lost 0 bases and 0 bases, in that order; junction bases with no gene match: 11. The CDR3 is made up of 20 amino acids. In germline, CDR1 is SGHDT, CDR2 YYEEEE. CDR3 nucleotides: TGTGCCAGCAGCTTGGCGGCTGGACTAGCGGGGCCAACTAGCACAGATACGCAGTATTTT. Protein: CASSLAAGLAGPTSTDTQYF.

This clonotype has more than one count but fewer than ten. V usage is TRBV7-2 and J usage is TRBJ1-1, with D perhaps TRBD1 (6 bases). This CDR3 region has 15 residues. V lost 7 bases and J 0 bases, leaving 15 bases between the germline ends. Germline assignment: CDR1 SGHTA and CDR2 FQGNSA. CDR3 protein: CASNRGAALNTEAFF. CDR3 DNA sequence: TGTGCCAGCAACCGGGGGGCAGCCCTGAACACTGAAGCTTTCTTT.

Turning to this clonotype: This sequence may be a read error, since a much larger clone differs from it by one base. The chain is built from TRBV28 and TRBJ2-7, with D possibly matching TRBD1 (5 bases). The V and J ends lost 6 bases and 7 bases respectively, with 16 bases between them. The germline V gene has CDR1 MDHEN and CDR2 SYDVKM. The CDR3 is 13 amino acids. For the CDR3, the DNA is TGTGCCAGCAGCCGCAGGGCACGTAATGAGCAGTACTTC. It encodes CASSRRARNEQYF.

This clonotype has a count of ten or more. This chain links TRBV12-3 or TRBV12-4 with TRBJ2-3; no clear D gene. Between the trimmed V and J ends, which lost 9 bases and 4 bases, there was a span of 5 bases. The CDR3 is 10 residues long. DNA of the CDR3: TGTGCCAGTAACTCAGATACGCAGTATTTT. Protein product: CASNSDTQYF.

This clonotype was counted at least ten times. The chain uses TRBV25-1 and TRBJ1-2, with D uncertain. The CDR3 is 14 residues long. Trimming took 6 bases from V and 4 from J, leaving 15 bases between them. Germline CDR1 reads MGHDK; CDR2 reads SYGVNS. CDR3 nucleotides: TGTGCCAGCAGCGTAGATAGGAGTCCCTATGGCTACACCTTC. As protein: CASSVDRSPYGYTF.

This clonotype was counted ten times or more. This chain uses TRBV12-3 or TRBV12-4 with TRBJ2-3, with 9 bases fitting TRBD2. This CDR3 is 17 amino acids long. V lost 5 bases to trimming and J lost 6 bases; unmatched junction nucleotides: 15. The CDR3 sequence: CASSPPGSGGSGDTQYF. In DNA, the CDR3 is TGTGCCAGCAGTCCGCCCGGGAGCGGGGGGTCGGGGGATACGCAGTATTTT.

This clonotype was counted many times. The CDR3 reads CSARGLAGYETQYF. Here the CDR3 DNA reads TGCAGTGCTAGAGGACTAGCGGGATACGAGACCCAGTACTTC. The chain has TRBV20-1 and TRBJ2-5, with 11 bases identical to TRBD2. The CDR3 consists of 14 residues. The germline CDR1 and CDR2 sequences are DFQATT and SNEGSKA (reference sequence). The trim removed 1 base at V and 5 bases at J, leaving 3 bases unmatched.

The chain couples TRBV12-3 or TRBV12-4 to TRBJ2-2; the D is unclear. The CDR3 runs 11 residues. The germline V and J ends were trimmed by 7 bases and 4 bases, with 4 bases remaining between them. CDR3 sequence (DNA): TGTGCCAGCATGGGCACCGGGGAGCTGTTTTTT. Translation: CASMGTGELFF.

J is TRBJ1-6 and V is TRBV19; possibly TRBD1 for D (5 bases). In germline, CDR1 is LNHDA, CDR2 SQIVND (reference sequence). Deletions cut 5 bases from V and 5 bases from J, with 10 bases between. The CDR3 consists of 14 residues. The CDR3 DNA reads TGTGCCAGTAGTCACAGGACTAATAATTCACCCCTCCACTTT. Its protein is CASSHRTNNSPLHF.

This clonotype occurred once. A read error is possible here, since a much larger clone lies one base away. This chain links TRBV29-1 with TRBJ2-3, with TRBD2 as a possible D gene (5 bases). Trimming stripped 6 bases from V and 0 bases from J, with 13 bases between. Germline V gives CDR1 SQVTM, CDR2 ANQGSEA. The CDR3 extends over 14 amino acids. As DNA, the CDR3 is TGCAGCGTACTAGACGACTCTAGCACAGATACGCAGTATTTT. Translated: CSVLDDSSTDTQYF.

This clonotype has only a few counts. This sequence joins TRBV11-2 and TRBJ2-3; 7 bases are a match to TRBD1. CDR1 is SGHAT and CDR2 is FQNNGV in the germline V gene. The junction had 8 bases not matched to a gene; V was cut back by 5 bases and J by 6 bases. This CDR3 is built from 14 residues. Written as DNA, the CDR3 is TGTGCCAGCAGCCTGGGACAGCGAGGGGATACGCAGTATTTT. Translation: CASSLGQRGDTQYF.

This CDR3 is CASSLRGIGTSGGAGNEQFF. The CDR3 DNA reads TGTGCCAGCAGCCTAAGGGGGATAGGGACTAGCGGGGGGGCAGGCAATGAGCAGTTCTTC. The chain is built from TRBV11-3 and TRBJ2-1; 16 bases map to TRBD2. V gave up 5 bases and J gave up 6 bases; unmatched junction bases: 16. The CDR3 extends over 20 amino acids. Germline CDR1 SGHNT, CDR2 YENEEA.

The chain carries TRBV20-1 and TRBJ1-2; 9 bases line up with TRBD1. This CDR3 has 13 amino acids. After removal of 0 bases from V and 6 bases from J, the junction contained 2 bases not matched to a gene. The germline V gene has CDR1 DFQATT and CDR2 SNEGSKA (reference sequence). CDR3 region: CSARERDRDGYTF. The CDR3 coding sequence is TGCAGTGCTAGAGAGAGGGACAGGGATGGCTACACCTTC.

This clonotype appeared many times. The J gene is TRBJ2-4, the V gene TRBV6-2 or TRBV6-3; 7 bases are a match to TRBD1. From germline, CDR1 is MNHEY and CDR2 SVGEGT. The V and J ends lost 10 bases and 0 bases, in that order; junction bases with no gene match: 9. This CDR3 has 15 amino acids. The chain's CDR3 is CATSGTVKAKNIQYF. DNA for the CDR3: TGTGCCACCTCCGGGACAGTTAAAGCCAAAAACATTCAGTACTTC.

This chain joins TRBV3-1 and TRBJ1-1, with D perhaps TRBD1 (5 bases). The CDR3 sequence is 17 residues long. V was trimmed by 0 bases and J by 6 bases, leaving 20 bases between them. Germline values: CDR1 LGHDT, CDR2 YNNKEL (reference sequence). CDR3 sequence: CASSQDRGRDVGAEAFF. CDR3 DNA sequence: TGTGCCAGCAGCCAAGATCGGGGCAGGGACGTCGGGGCTGAAGCTTTCTTT.

This clonotype was counted only a few times. V usage is TRBV3-1 and J usage is TRBJ1-2; 8 bases are shared with TRBD1. This CDR3 comprises 15 residues. Unmatched junction bases numbered 7, after V lost 3 bases and J lost 4 bases. CDR1 is LGHDT and CDR2 is YNNKEL in the germline V gene (reference sequence). The CDR3: CASSQWTGTSYGYTF. The CDR3 nucleotides read TGTGCCAGCAGCCAGTGGACAGGGACGAGCTATGGCTACACCTTC.

This clonotype has more than one count but fewer than ten. This sequence joins TRBV10-3 and TRBJ1-1; 7 bases agree with TRBD1. CDR3 length: 14 amino acids. Trimming at V came to 6 bases and at J to 6 bases, leaving 10 bases not matched to a gene. Germline CDR1 ENHRY, CDR2 SYGVKD. CDR3 residues: CAISEQGISSEAFF. For the CDR3, the DNA is TGTGCCATCAGCGAACAGGGGATTTCTTCTGAAGCTTTCTTT.

This clonotype has ten or more counts. J is TRBJ2-7 and V is TRBV20-1, with TRBD1 as a possible D gene (5 bases). This CDR3 is 13 amino acids long. Trimming cost V 1 base and J 7 bases, with 14 bases left between them. Germline CDR1 DFQATT, CDR2 SNEGSKA (reference sequence). CDR3 loop: CSARGQGSGEQYF. The CDR3 DNA is TGCAGTGCTAGAGGTCAGGGTTCAGGGGAGCAGTACTTC.

Ten or more counts support this clonotype. This chain links TRBV9 with TRBJ2-3; D is unresolved. Trimming cost V 0 bases and J 9 bases, with 14 bases left between them. Germline V gene sequence: CDR1 SGDLS, CDR2 YYNGEE. The CDR3 sequence is 14 residues long. The CDR3 DNA reads as TGTGCCAGCAGCGTAGCTGGAGTACCCAACACGCAGTATTTT. This translates into CASSVAGVPNTQYF.

Many counts were recorded for this clonotype. This chain joins TRBV29-1 and TRBJ1-5; D is unclear. CDR1 is SQVTM, CDR2 ANQGSEA, per germline. Trimming shortened V by 6 bases and J by 2 bases, and 11 bases separated the two germline ends. The CDR3 is 13 amino acids. CDR3 sequence reads: CSVILRGNQPQHF. CDR3 bases: TGCAGCGTCATTTTAAGGGGCAATCAGCCCCAGCATTTT.

This clonotype was recorded a few times. This rearrangement joins TRBV7-2 to TRBJ2-2; TRBD2 aligns across 8 bases. The CDR3 is 15 residues long. Trimming cost V 5 bases and J 7 bases; bases outside gene matches: 9. Germline-derived CDR1 and CDR2 are SGHTA and FQGNSA. CDR3: CASSPRRGVGGELFF. The DNA of the CDR3 is TGTGCCAGCAGCCCCAGGCGGGGGGTAGGCGGGGAGCTGTTTTTT.

On this clonotype: One junction end disagrees with the germline gene, perhaps due to a read error. This sequence joins TRBV5-5 and TRBJ2-3; 7 positions match TRBD1. Germline V gene data show CDR1 as SGHKS and CDR2 as YYEKEE (reference sequence). This CDR3 is built from 16 residues. CDR3 sequence reads: CASSIRTGLGTDTRYF. The CDR3 DNA reads TGTGCCAGCAGCATACGGACAGGTTTGGGGACAGACACGCGGTATTTT. Drawing the rest from reference TRBV5-5 and TRBJ2-3, the complete variable domain is DAGVTQSPTHLIKTRGQQVTLRCSPISGHKSVSWYQQVLGQGPQFIFQYYEKEERGRGNFPDRFSARQFPNYSSELNVNALLLGDSALYLCASSIRTGLGTDTRYFGPGTRLTVL.